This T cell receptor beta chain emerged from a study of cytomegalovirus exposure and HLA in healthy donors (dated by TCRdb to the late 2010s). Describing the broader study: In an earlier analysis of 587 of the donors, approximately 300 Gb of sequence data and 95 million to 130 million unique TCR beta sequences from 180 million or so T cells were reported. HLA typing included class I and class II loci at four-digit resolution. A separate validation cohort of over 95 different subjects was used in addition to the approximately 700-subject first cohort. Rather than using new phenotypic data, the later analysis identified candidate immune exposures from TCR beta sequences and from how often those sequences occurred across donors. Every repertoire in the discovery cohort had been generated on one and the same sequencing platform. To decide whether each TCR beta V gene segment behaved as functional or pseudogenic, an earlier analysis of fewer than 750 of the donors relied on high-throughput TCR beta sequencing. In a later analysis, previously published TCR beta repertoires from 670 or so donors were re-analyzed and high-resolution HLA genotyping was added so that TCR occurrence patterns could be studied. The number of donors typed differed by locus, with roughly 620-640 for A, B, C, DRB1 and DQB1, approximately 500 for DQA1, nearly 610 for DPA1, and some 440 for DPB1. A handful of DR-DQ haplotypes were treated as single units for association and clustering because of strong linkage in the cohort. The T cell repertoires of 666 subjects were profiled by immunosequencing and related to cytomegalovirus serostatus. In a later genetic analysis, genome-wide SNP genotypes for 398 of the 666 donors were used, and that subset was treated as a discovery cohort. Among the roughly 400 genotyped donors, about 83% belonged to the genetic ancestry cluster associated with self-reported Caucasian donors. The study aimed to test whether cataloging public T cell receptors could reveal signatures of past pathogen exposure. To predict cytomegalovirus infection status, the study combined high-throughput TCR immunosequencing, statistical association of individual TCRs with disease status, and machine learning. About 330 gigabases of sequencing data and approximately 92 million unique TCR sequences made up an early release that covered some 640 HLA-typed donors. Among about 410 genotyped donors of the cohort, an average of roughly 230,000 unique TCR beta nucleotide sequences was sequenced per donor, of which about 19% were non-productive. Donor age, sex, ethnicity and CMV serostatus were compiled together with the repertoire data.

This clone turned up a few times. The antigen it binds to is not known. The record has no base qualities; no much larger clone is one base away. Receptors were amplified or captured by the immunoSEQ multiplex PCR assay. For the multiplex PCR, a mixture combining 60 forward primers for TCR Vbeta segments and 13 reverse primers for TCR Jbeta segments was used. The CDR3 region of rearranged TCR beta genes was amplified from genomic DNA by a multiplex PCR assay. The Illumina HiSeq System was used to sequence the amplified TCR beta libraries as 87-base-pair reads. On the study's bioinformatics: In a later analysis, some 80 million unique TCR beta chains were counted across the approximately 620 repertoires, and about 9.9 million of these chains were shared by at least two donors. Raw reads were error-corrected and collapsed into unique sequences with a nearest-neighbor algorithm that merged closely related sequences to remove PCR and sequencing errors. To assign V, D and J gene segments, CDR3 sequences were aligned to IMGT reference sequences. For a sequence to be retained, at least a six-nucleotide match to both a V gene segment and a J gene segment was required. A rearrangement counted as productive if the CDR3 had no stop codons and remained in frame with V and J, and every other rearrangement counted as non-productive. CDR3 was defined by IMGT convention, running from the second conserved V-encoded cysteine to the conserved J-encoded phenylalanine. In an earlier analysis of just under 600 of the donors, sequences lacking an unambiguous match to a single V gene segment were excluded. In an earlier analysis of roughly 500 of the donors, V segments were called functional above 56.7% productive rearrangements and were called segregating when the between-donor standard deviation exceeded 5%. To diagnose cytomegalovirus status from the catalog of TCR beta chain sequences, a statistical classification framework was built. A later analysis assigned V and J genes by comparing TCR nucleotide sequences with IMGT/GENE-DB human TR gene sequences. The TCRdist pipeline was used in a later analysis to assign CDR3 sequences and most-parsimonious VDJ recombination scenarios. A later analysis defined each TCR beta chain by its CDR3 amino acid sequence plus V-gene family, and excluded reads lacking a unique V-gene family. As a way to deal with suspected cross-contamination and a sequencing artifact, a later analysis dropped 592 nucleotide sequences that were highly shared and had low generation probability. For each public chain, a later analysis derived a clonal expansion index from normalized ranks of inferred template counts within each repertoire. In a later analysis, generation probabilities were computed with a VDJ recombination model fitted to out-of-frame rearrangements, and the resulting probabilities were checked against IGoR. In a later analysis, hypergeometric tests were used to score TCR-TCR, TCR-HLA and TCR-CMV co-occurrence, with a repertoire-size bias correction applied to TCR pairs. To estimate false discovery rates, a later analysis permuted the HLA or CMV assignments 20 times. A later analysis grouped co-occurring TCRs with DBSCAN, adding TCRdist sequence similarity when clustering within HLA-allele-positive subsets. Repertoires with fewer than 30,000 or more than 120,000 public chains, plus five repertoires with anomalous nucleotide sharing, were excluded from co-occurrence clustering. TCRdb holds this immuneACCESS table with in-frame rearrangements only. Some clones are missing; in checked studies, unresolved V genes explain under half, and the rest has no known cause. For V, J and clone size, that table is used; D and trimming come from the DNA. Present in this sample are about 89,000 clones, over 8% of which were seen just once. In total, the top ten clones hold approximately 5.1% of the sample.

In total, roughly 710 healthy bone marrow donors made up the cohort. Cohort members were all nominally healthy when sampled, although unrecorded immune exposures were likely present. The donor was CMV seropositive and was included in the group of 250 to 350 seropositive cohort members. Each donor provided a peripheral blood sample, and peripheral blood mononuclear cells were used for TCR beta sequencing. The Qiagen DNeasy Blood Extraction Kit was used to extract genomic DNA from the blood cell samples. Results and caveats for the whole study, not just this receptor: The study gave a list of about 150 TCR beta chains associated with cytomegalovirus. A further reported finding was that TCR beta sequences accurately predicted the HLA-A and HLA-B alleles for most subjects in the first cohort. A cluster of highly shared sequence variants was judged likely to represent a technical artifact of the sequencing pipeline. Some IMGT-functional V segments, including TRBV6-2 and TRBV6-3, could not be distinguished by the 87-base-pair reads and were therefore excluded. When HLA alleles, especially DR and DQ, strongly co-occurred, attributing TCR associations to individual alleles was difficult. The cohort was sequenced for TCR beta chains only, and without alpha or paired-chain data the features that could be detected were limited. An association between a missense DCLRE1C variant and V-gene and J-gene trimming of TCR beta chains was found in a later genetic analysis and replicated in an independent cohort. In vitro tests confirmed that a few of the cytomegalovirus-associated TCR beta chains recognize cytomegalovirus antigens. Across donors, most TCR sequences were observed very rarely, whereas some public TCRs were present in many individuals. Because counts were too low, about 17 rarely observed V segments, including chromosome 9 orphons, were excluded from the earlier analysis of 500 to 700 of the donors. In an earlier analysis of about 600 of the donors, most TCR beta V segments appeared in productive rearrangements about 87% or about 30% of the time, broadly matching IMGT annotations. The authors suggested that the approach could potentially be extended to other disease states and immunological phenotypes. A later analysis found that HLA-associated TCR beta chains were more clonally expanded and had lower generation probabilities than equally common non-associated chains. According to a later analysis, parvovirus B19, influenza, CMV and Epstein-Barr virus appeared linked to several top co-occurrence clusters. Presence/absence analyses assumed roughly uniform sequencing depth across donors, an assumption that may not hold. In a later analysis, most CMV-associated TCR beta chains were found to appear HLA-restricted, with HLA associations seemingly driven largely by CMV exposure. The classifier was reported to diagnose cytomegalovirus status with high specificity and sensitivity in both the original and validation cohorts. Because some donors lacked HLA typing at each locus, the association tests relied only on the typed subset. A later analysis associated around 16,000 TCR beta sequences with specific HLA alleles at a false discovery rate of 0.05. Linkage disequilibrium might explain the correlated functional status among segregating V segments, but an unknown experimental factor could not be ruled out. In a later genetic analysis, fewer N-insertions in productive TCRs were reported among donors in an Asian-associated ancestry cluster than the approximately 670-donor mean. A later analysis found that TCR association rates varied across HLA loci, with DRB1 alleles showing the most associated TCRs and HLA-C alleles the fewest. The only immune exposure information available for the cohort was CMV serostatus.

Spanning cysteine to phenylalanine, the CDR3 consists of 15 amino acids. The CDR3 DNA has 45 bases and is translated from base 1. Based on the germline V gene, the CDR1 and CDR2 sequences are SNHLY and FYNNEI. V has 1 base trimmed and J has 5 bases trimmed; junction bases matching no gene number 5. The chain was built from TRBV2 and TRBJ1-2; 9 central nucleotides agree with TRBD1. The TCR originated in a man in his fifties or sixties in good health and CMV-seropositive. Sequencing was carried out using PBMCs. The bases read TGTGCCAGCAGTGAAGGTTTCGGGACAGGGTATGGCTACACCTTC. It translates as CASSEGFGTGYGYTF.